The table lists the clone carrying this TCR beta chain with a few counts. Its antigen is not known. TCR beta cDNA libraries had unique molecular identifiers. TCRdb passed the PCR reads through MiXCR, listing each CDR3 protein once. The table shows hundreds of thousands of distinct CDR3 sequences, with 30% occurring only once. The data originate from a study of post-analysis software for immune sequencing data. CDR1 is SQVTM and CDR2 is ANQGSEA in the germline V gene. The CDR3 spans 11 residues. The ends were cut back, 7 bases at V and 3 bases at J, with 10 bases in the middle. Study results and limitations: About 5 TRBV segments were more frequent in patients than controls; TRBV5-6, TRBV5-1 and TRBV20-1 belonged to this group.

Specimen: blood. This receptor was obtained from a girl aged 5 to 17 with multiple sclerosis. V usage is TRBV29-1 and J usage is TRBJ2-7; unclear D gene. The CDR3: CSAELNYEQYF. The CDR3 DNA is TGCAGCGCCGAGTTAAACTACGAGCAGTACTTC.